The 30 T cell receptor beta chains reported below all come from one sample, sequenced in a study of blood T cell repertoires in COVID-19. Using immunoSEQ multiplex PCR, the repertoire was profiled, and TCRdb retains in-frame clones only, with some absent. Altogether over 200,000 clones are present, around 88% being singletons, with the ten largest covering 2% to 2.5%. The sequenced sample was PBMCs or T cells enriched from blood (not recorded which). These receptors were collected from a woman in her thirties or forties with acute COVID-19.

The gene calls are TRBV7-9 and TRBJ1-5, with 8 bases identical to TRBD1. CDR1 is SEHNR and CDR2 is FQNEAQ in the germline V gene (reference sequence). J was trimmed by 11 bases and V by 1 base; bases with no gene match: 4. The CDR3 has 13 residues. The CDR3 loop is CASSLERDRTQHF. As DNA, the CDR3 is TGTGCCAGCAGCTTAGAAAGGGACAGGACCCAGCATTTT.

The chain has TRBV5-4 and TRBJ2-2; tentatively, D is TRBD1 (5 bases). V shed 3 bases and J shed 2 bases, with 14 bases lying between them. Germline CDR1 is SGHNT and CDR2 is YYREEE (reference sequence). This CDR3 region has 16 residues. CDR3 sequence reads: CASSSRVSTNTGELFF. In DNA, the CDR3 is TGTGCCAGCAGCTCCAGGGTATCCACCAACACCGGGGAGCTGTTTTTT.

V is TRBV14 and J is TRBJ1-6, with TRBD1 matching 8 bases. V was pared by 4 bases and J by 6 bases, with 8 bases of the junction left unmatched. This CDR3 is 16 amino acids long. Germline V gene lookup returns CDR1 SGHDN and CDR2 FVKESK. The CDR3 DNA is TGTGCCAGCAGCCGGATTGGGACAGGCGTTAATTCACCCCTCCACTTT. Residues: CASSRIGTGVNSPLHF.

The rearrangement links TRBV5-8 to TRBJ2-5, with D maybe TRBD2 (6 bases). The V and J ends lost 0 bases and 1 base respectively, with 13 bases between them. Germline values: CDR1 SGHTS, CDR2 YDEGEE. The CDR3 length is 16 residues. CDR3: CASSLGAGTAQETQYF. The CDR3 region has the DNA TGTGCCAGCAGCTTGGGGGCCGGGACTGCCCAAGAGACCCAGTACTTC.

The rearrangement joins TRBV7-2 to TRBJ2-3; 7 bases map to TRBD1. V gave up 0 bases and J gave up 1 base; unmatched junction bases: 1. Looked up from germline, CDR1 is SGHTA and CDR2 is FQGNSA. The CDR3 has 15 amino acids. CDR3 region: CASSLAGTGTDTQYF. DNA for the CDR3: TGTGCCAGCAGCTTAGCCGGGACAGGCACAGATACGCAGTATTTT. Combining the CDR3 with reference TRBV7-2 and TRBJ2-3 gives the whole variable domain GAGVSQSPSNKVTEKGKDVELRCDPISGHTALYWYRQSLGQGLEFLIYFQGNSAPDKSGLPSDRFSAERTGGSVSTLTIQRTQQEDSAVYLCASSLAGTGTDTQYFGPGTRLTVL.

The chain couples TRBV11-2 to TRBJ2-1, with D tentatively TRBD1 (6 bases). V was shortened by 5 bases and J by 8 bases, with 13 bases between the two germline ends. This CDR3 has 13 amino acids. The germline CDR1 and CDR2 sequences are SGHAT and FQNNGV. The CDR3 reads CASSTPQGHEQFF. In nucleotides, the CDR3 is TGTGCCAGCAGCACCCCACAGGGCCATGAGCAGTTCTTC. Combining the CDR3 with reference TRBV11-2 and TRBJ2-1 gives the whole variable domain EAGVAQSPRYKIIEKRQSVAFWCNPISGHATLYWYQQILGQGPKLLIQFQNNGVVDDSQLPKDRFSAERLKGVDSTLKIQPAKLEDSAVYLCASSTPQGHEQFFGPGTRLTVL.

As DNA, the CDR3 is TGCGCCTCCCAGCGGGCCGGCGAGAGGTCACCCCTCCACTTT. This sequence encodes CASQRAGERSPLHF. This chain joins TRBV10-2 and TRBJ1-6; D uncertain. Germline loops: CDR1 WSHSY, CDR2 SAAADI. The CDR3 extends over 14 amino acids. V dropped 11 bases and J dropped 10 bases, with 21 bases sitting between them.

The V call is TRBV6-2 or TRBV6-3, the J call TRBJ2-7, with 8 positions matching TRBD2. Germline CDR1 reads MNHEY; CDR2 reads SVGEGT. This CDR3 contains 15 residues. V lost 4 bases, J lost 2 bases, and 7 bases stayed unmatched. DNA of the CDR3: TGTGCCAGCAGTTTTTCCCGACTAGCGCCCTACGAGCAGTACGTC. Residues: CASSFSRLAPYEQYV.

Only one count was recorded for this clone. The CDR3 is CASGGGLGDTQYF. In DNA, the CDR3 is TGCGCCAGCGGGGGGGGCCTGGGAGATACGCAGTATTTT. The chain joins TRBV10-1 to TRBJ2-3; a weak D match, TRBD2 (7 bases). CDR1 WNHNN and CDR2 SYGVQD come from the germline V gene (reference sequence). Trimming removed 8 bases at V and 5 bases at J, with 14 bases between. This CDR3 is 13 amino acids long.

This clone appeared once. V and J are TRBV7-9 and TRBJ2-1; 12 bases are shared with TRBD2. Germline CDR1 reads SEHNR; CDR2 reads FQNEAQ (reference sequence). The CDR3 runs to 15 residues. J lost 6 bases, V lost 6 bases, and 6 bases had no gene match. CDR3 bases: TGTGCCAGCAGGTTGACTAGCGGGAGTCCCAATGAGCAGTTCTTC. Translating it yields CASRLTSGSPNEQFF.

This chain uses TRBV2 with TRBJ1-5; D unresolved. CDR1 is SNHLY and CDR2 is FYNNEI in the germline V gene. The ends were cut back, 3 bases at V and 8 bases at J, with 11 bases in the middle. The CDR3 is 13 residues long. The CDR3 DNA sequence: TGTGCCAGCAGTGATTACGGAGCAAAGCCCCAGCATTTT. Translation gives CASSDYGAKPQHF.

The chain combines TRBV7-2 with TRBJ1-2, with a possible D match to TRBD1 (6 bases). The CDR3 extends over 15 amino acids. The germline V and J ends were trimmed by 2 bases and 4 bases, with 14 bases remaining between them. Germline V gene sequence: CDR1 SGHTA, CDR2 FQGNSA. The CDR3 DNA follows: TGTGCCAGCAGCTTAACCACCGGACAGCGCTATGGCTACACCTTC. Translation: CASSLTTGQRYGYTF.

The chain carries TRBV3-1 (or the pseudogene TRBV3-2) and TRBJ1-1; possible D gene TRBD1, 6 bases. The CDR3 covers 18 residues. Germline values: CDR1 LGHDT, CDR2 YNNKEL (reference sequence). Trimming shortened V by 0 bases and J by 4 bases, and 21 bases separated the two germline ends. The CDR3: CASSQEGACGRGGTEAFF. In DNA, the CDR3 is TGTGCCAGCAGCCAAGAGGGGGCCTGCGGGAGGGGAGGCACTGAAGCTTTCTTT.

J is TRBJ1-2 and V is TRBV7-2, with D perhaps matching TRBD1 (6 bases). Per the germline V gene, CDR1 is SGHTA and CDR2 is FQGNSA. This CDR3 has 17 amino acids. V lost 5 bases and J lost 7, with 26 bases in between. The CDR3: CASSGLPPGGGRGGYTF. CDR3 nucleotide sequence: TGTGCCAGCAGCGGCCTCCCCCCGGGGGGGGGCAGGGGTGGCTACACCTTC. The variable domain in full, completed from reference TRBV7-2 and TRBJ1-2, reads GAGVSQSPSNKVTEKGKDVELRCDPISGHTALYWYRQSLGQGLEFLIYFQGNSAPDKSGLPSDRFSAERTGGSVSTLTIQRTQQEDSAVYLCASSGLPPGGGRGGYTFGSGTRLTVV.

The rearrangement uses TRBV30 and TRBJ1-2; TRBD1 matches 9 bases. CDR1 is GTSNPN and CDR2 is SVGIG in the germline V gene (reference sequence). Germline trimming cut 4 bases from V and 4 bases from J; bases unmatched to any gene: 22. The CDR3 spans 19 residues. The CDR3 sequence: CAWNRRPGTGIRAFYGYTF. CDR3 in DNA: TGTGCCTGGAATCGCCGTCCCGGGACAGGGATCCGGGCATTCTATGGCTACACCTTC.

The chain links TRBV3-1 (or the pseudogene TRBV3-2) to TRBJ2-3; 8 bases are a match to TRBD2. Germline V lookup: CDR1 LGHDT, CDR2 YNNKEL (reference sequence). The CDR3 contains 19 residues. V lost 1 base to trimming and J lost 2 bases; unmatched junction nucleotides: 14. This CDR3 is CASSQGLWRGDYYTDTQYF. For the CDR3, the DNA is TGTGCCAGCAGCCAAGGGTTATGGCGGGGGGACTACTACACAGATACGCAGTATTTT.

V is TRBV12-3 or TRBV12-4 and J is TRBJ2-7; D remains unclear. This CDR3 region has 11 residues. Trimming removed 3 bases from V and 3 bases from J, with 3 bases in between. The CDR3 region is CASSFGYEQYV. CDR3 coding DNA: TGTGCCAGCAGTTTCGGCTACGAGCAGTACGTC.

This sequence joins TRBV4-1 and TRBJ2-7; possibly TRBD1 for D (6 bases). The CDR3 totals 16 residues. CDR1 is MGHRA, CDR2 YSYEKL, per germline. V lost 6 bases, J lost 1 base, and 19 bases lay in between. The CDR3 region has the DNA TGCGCCAGCAGATTAACGGCGGACCAGGGGTCCTACGAGCAGTACTTC. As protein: CASRLTADQGSYEQYF.

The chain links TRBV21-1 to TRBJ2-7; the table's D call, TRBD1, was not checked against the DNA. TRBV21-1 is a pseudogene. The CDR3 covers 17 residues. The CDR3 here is CASSKALTGTGVHEQYF. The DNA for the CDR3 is TGTGCCAGCAGCAAAGCGCTGACCGGGACAGGGGTGCACGAGCAGTACTTC.

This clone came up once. The DNA of the CDR3 is TGTGCCAGTAGTTTAAGGGGGCGCGGGGAAGCTTTCTTT. It translates to CASSLRGRGEAFF. V usage is TRBV19 and J usage is TRBJ1-1; TRBD1 matches 7 bases. Germline V gives CDR1 LNHDA, CDR2 SQIVND (reference sequence). CDR3 length equals 13 residues. The V gene end was trimmed by 5 bases and the J gene end by 8 bases; junction bases not matched to a gene: 8.

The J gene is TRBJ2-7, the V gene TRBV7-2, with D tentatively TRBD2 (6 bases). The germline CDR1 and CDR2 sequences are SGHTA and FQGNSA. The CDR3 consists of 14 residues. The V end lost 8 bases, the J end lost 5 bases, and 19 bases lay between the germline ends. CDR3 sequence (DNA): TGTGCCAGCTCCCCAGGTGGAGGGTACCACGAGCAGTACTTC. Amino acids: CASSPGGGYHEQYF.

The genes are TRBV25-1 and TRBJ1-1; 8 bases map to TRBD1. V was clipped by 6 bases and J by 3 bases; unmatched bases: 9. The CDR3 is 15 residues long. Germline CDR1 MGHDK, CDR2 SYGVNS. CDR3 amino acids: CASSSRTGWDTEAFF. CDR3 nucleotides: TGTGCCAGCAGCTCCCGGACAGGGTGGGACACTGAAGCTTTCTTT.

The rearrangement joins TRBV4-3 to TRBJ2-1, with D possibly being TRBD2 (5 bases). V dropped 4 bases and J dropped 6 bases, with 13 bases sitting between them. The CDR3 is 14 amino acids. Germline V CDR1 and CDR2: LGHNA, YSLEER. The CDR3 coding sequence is TGCGCCAGCAGCCCAACCTCTAGCAGCAATGAGCAGTTCTTC. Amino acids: CASSPTSSSNEQFF.

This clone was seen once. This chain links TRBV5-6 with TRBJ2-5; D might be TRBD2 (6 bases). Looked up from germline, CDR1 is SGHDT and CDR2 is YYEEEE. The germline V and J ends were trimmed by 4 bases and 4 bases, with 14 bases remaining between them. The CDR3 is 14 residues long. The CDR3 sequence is CASSTGLEGETQYF. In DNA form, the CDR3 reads TGTGCCAGCAGCACGGGACTGGAGGGAGAGACCCAGTACTTC.

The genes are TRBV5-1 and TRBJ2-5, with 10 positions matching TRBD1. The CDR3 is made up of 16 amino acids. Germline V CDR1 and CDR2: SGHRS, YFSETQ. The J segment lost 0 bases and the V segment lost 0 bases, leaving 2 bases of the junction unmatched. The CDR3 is CASSLAGTGDQETQYF. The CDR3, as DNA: TGCGCCAGCAGCTTGGCCGGGACAGGGGACCAAGAGACCCAGTACTTC. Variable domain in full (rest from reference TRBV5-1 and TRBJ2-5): KAGVTQTPRYLIKTRGQQVTLSCSPISGHRSVSWYQQTPGQGLQFLFEYFSETQRNKGNFPGRFSGRQFSNSRSEMNVSTLELGDSALYLCASSLAGTGDQETQYFGPGTRLLVL.

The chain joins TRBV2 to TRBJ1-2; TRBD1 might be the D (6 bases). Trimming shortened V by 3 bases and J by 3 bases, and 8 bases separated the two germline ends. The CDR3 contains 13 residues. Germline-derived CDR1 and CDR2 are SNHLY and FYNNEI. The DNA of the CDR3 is TGTGCCAGCAGTGAGGGGGCTGACTATGGCTACACCTTC. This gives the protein CASSEGADYGYTF.

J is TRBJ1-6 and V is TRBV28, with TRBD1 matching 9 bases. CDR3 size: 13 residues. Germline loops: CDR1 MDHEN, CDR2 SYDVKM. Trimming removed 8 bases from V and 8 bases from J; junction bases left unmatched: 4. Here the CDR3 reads CASGRDRDSPLHF. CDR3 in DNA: TGTGCCAGCGGACGGGACAGGGATTCACCCCTCCACTTT.

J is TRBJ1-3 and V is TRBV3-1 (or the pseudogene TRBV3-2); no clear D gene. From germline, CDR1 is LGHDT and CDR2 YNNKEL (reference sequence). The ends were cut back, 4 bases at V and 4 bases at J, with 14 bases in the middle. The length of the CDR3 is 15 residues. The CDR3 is CASSPRDIWGNTIYF. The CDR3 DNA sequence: TGTGCCAGCAGCCCCCGGGATATCTGGGGAAACACCATATATTTT.

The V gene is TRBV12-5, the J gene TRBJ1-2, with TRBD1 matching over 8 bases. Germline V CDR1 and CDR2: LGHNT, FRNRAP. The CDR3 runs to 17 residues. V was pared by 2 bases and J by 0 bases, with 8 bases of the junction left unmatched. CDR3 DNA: TGTGCTAGTGGTTTGTTTGCAGGGGGCCTTTCTAACTATGGCTACACCTTC. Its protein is CASGLFAGGLSNYGYTF.

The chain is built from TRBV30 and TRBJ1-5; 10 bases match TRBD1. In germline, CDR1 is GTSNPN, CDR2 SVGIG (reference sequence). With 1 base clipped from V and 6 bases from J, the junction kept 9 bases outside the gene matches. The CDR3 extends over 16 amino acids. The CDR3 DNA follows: TGTGCCTGGAGTGGGGACAGGGGATTTATTAGTCAGCCCCAGCATTTT. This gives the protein CAWSGDRGFISQPQHF. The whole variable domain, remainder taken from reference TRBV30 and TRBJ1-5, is SQTIHQWPATLVQPVGSPLSLECTVEGTSNPNLYWYRQAAGRGLQLLFYSVGIGQISSEVPQNLSASRPQDRQFILSSKKLLLSDSGFYLCAWSGDRGFISQPQHFGDGTRLSIL.